A selection of T cell receptor beta chains follows, all from one sample in a study of identical twins. Each CDR3 protein is one row after TCRdb ran MiXCR on the 5' RACE reads. The sample lists 510,000 or so distinct CDR3 sequences, roughly 15% occurring once. This sample also belongs to another study, concerning yellow fever vaccine responses in identical twins.

Sample: CD4+ T cells sorted from blood. These receptors were obtained from a woman younger than 35 in good health. Both conserved end residues are part of each CDR3.

V,CDR3
TRBV29-1,CSVEGRDREGNEQFF
TRBV20-1,CSASPGQETQYF
TRBV5-1,CASRGDRGGETQYF
TRBV7-9,CASSLGGTGENIQYF
TRBV15,CATSRDRRQGTMNTEAFF
TRBV11-3,CASSLQAGTGSYNEQFF
TRBV10-3,CAISTGGTYTGELFF
TRBV29-1,CSVGDTKISSYNEQFF
TRBV5-1,CASSLGQAGGPGTQYF
TRBV12-3/TRBV12-4,CASSLWGAANEKLFF
TRBV11-1,CASSLAGGVEQYF
TRBV20-1,CSARGRPQPRNEQFF
TRBV6-1,CASKGGISYNSPLHF
TRBV10-1,CASSEIRTGELFF
TRBV4-1,CASSQIAGTEAFF
TRBV5-1,CASSLLPNLNYGYTF